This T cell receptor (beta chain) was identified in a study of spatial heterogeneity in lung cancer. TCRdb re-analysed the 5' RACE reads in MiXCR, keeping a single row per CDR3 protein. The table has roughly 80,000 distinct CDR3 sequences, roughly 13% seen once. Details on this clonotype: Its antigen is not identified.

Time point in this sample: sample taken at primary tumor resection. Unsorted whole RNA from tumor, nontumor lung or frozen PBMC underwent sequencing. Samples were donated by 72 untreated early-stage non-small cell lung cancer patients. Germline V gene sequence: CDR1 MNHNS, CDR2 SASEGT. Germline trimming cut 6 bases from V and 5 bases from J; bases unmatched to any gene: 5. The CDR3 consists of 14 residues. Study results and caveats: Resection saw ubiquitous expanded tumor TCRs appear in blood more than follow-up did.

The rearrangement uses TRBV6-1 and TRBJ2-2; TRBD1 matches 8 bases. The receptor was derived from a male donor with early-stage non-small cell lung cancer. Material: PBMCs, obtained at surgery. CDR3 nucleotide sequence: TGTGCCAGCAGCAGGGGGCGCGGGACCGGGGAGCTGTTTTTT. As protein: CASSRGRGTGELFF.